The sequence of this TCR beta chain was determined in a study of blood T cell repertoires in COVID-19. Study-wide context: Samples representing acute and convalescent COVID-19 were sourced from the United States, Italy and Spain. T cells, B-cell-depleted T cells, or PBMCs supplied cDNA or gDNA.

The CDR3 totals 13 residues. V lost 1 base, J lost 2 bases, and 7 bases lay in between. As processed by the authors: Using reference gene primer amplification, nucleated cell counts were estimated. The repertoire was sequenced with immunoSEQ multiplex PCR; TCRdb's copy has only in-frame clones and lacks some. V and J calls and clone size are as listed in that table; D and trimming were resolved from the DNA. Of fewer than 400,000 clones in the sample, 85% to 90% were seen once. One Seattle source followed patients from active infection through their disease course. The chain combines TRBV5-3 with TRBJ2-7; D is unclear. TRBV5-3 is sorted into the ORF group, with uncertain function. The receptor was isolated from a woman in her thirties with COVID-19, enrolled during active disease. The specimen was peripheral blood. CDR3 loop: CARSLNRAYEQYF. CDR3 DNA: TGTGCCAGAAGCTTGAATCGGGCCTACGAGCAGTACTTC.